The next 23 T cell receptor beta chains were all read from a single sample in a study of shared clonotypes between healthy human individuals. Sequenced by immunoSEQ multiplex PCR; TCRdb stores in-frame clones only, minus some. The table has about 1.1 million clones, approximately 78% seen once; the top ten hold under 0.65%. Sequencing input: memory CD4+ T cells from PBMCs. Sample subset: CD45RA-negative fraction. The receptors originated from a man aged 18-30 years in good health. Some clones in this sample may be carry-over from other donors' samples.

The CDR3 region has the DNA TGTGCCAGCAGCTTAGCGCTCGGACAAAGAACCTACAATGAGCAGTTCTTC. Its protein is CASSLALGQRTYNEQFF. J is TRBJ2-1 and V is TRBV7-9; D might be TRBD1 (5 bases). V was shortened by 0 bases and J by 2 bases, with 14 bases between the two germline ends. Germline-derived CDR1 and CDR2 are SEHNR and FQNEAQ (reference sequence). This CDR3 spans 17 amino acids.

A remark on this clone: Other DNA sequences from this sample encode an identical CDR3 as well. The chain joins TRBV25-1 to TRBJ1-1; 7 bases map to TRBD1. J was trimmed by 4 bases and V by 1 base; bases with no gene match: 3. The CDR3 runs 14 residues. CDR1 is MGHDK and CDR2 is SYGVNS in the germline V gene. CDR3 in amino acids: CASSEWSGGTEAFF. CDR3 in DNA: TGTGCCAGCAGTGAATGGTCAGGGGGCACTGAAGCTTTCTTT.

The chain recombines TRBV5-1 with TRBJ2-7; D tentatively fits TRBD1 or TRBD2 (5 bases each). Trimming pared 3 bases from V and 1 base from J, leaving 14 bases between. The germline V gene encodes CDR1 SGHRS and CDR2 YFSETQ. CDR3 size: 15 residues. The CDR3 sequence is CASSWTGTASYEQYF. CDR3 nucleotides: TGCGCCAGCAGCTGGACCGGGACGGCGTCCTACGAGCAGTACTTC.

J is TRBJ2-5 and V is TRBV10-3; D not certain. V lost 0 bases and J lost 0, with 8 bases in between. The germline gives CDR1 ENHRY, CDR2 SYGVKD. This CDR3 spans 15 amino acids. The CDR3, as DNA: TGTGCCATCAGTGAGTCAGCAAGAAACCAAGAGACCCAGTACTTC. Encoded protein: CAISESARNQETQYF.

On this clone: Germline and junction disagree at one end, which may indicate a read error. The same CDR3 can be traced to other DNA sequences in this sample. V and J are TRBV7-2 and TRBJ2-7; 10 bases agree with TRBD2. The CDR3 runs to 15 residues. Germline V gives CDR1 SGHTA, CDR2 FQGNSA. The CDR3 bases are TGTGCCAGCAGCTTCCTAGCGGGAGAAACCTACGAACAGTACTTC. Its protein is CASSFLAGETYEQYF.

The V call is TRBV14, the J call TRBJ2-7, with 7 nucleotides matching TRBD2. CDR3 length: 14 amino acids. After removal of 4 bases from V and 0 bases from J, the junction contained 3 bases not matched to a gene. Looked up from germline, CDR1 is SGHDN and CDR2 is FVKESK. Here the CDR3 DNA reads TGTGCCAGCAGCCGTACTAGCGACTCCTACGAGCAGTACTTC. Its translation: CASSRTSDSYEQYF.

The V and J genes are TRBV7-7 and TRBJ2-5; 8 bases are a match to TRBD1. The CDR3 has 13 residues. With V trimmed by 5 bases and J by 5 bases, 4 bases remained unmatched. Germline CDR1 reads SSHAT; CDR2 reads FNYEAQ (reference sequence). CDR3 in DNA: TGTGCCAGCAGCCAGAGACAGGGGGAGACCCAGTACTTC. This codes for CASSQRQGETQYF. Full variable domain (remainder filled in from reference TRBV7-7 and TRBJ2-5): GAGVSQSPRYKVTKRGQDVTLRCDPISSHATLYWYQQALGQGPEFLTYFNYEAQPDKSGLPSDRFSAERPEGSISTLTIQRTEQRDSAMYRCASSQRQGETQYFGPGTRLLVL.

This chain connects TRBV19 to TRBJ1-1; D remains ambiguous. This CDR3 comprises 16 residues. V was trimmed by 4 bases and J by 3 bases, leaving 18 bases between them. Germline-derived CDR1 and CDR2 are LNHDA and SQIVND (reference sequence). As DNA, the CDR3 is TGTGCCAGTAGTAGGGCCCCTTCCGGGTCATACACTGAAGCTTTCTTT. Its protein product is CASSRAPSGSYTEAFF. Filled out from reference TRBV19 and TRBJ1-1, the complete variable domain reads DGGITQSPKYLFRKEGQNVTLSCEQNLNHDAMYWYRQDPGQGLRLIYYSQIVNDFQKGDIAEGYSVSREKKESFPLTVTSAQKNPTAFYLCASSRAPSGSYTEAFFGQGTRLTVV.

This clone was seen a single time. The DNA for the CDR3 is TGCGCCAGCAGCTTGGTTGGATACGGGAGGACGTACAATGAGCAGTTCTTC. Protein product: CASSLVGYGRTYNEQFF. The V call is TRBV5-1, the J call TRBJ2-1, with 7 positions matching TRBD2. This CDR3 has 17 amino acids. Germline V gene lookup returns CDR1 SGHRS and CDR2 YFSETQ. V trimming: 0 bases; J trimming: 4 bases; junction bases outside the gene matches: 10.

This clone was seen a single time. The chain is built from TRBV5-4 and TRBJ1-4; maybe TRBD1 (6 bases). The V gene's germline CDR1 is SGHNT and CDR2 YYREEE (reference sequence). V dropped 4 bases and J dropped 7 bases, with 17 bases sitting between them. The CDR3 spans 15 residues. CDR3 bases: TGTGCCAGCAGCCCGGGGTCCAGGGGCGGTGAAAAACTGTTTTTT. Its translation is CASSPGSRGGEKLFF.

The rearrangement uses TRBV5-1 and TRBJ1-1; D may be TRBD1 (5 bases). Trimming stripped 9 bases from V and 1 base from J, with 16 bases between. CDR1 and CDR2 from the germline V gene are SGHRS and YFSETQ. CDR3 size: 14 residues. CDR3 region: CATGPGGENTEAFF. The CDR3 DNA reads TGCGCCACCGGACCCGGGGGGGAGAACACTGAAGCTTTCTTT.

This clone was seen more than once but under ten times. The CDR3 protein is CASSQEDWSSYEQYF. Written as DNA, the CDR3 is TGTGCCAGCAGCCAAGAAGACTGGAGCTCCTACGAGCAGTACTTC. This chain connects TRBV4-2 to TRBJ2-7; D unclear. CDR3 size: 15 residues. Germline V CDR1 and CDR2: LGHNA, YNFKEQ. V was shortened by 0 bases and J by 0 bases, with 9 bases between the two germline ends.

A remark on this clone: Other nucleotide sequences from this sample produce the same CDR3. The CDR3 DNA reads as TGTGCCAGCAGTGAACTAGGGGGCACTGAAGCTTTCTTT. Protein product: CASSELGGTEAFF. The V gene is TRBV6-1, the J gene TRBJ1-1; tentatively, D is TRBD1 (6 bases). CDR1 and CDR2 (germline): MNHNS, SASEGT. The CDR3 extends over 13 amino acids. Trimming removed 2 bases at V and 4 bases at J, with 8 bases between.

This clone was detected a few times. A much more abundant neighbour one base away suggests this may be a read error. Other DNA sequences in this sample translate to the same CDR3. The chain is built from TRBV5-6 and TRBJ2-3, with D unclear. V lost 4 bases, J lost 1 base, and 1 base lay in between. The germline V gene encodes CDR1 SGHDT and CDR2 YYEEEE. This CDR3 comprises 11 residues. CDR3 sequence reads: CASSRTDTQYF. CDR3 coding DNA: TGTGCCAGCAGCCGCACAGATACGCAGTATTTT.

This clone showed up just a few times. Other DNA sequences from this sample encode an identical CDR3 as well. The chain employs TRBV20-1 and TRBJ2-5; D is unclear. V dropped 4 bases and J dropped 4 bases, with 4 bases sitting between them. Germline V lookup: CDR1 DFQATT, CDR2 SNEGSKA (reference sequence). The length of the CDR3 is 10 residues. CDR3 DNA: TGCAGTGCTACCATAGAGACCCAGTACTTC. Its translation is CSATIETQYF.

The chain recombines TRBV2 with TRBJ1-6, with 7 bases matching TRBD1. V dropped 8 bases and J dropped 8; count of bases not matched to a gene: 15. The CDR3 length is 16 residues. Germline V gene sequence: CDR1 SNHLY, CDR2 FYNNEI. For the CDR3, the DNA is TGTGCCAGCGGGGCGACGGCGGGACAGAGAGATTCACCCCTCCACTTT. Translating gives CASGATAGQRDSPLHF.

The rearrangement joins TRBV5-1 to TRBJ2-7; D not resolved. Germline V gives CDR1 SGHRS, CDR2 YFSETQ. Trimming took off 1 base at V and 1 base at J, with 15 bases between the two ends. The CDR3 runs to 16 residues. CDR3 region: CASSLSPPPLSYEQYF. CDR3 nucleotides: TGCGCCAGCAGCTTGAGTCCACCCCCTTTATCCTACGAGCAGTACTTC.

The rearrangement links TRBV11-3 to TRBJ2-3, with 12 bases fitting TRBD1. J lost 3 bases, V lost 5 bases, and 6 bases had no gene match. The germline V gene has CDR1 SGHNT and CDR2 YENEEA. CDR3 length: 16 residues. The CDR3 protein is CASSPGTGGLTDTQYF. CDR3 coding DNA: TGTGCCAGCAGCCCCGGGACAGGGGGCCTAACAGATACGCAGTATTTT.

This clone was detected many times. The CDR3 here is CASSVERLRDTQYF. The CDR3 DNA follows: TGTGCCAGCAGCGTAGAGCGGCTCCGTGATACGCAGTATTTT. The chain is built from TRBV9 and TRBJ2-3; D might be TRBD2 (5 bases). Germline lookup yields CDR1 SGDLS and CDR2 YYNGEE. CDR3 size: 14 residues. V was clipped by 0 bases and J by 6 bases, with 11 bases between them. The variable domain in full, with the rest retrieved from reference TRBV9 and TRBJ2-3, is DSGVTQTPKHLITATGQRVTLRCSPRSGDLSVYWYQQSLDQGLQFLIQYYNGEERAKGNILERFSAQQFPDLHSELNLSSLELGDSALYFCASSVERLRDTQYFGPGTRLTVL.

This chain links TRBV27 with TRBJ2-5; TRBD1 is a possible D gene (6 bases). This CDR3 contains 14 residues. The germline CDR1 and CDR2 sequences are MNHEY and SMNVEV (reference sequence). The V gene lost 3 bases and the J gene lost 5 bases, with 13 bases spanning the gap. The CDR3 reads CASSFGRGVETQYF. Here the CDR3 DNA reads TGTGCCAGCAGTTTTGGCAGGGGAGTTGAGACCCAGTACTTC.

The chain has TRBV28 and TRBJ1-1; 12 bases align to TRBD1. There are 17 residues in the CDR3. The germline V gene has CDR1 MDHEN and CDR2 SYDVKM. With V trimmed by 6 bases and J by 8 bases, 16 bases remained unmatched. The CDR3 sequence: CASRSGAAGTGGLEAFF. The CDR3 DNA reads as TGTGCCAGCAGGTCCGGGGCGGCCGGGACAGGGGGCTTGGAAGCTTTCTTT. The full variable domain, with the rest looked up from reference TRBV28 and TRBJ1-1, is DVKVTQSSRYLVKRTGEKVFLECVQDMDHENMFWYRQDPGLGLRLIYFSYDVKMKEKGDIPEGYSVSREKKERFSLILESASTNQTSMYLCASRSGAAGTGGLEAFFGQGTRLTVV.

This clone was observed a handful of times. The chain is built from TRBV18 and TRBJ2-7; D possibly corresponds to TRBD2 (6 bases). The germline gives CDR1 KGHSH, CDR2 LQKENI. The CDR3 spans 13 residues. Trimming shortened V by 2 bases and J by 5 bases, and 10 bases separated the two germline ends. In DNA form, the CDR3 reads TGTGCCAGCTCACCAGGGGGGATCGACGAGCAGTACTTC. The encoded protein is CASSPGGIDEQYF. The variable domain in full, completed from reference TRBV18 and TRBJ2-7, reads NAGVMQNPRHLVRRRGQEARLRCSPMKGHSHVYWYRQLPEEGLKFMVYLQKENIIDESGMPKERFSAEFPKEGPSILRIQQVVRGDSAAYFCASSPGGIDEQYFGPGTRLTVT.

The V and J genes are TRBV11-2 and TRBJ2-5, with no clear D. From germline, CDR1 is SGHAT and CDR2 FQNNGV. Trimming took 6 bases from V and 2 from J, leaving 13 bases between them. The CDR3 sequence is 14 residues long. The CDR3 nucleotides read TGTGCCAGCAGTTCCGCGAGAGCTCAAGAGACCCAGTACTTC. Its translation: CASSSARAQETQYF.